This T cell receptor beta chain appears in the sequencing data of a study of shared clonotypes between healthy human individuals. After removal of 3 bases from V and 8 bases from J, the junction contained 6 bases not matched to a gene. This CDR3 contains 13 residues. CDR1 is SGHDT, CDR2 YYEEEE, per germline. General study results and limits: Four donors held about 5% of naive CD4 clonotypes in common. Large depth notwithstanding, sorted-subset sequencing proved incomplete by rarefaction. It was expected that sequencing depth would affect clonotype sharing among donors.

Points on this clone: The target antigen is unknown.

Sequenced by immunoSEQ multiplex PCR; TCRdb stores in-frame clones only, minus some. This table has roughly 2,500,000 clones, roughly 93% appearing once. The specimen sequenced was naive CD4+ T cells from PBMCs. Regarding subset: CD45RA+ positively selected. The V call is TRBV5-6, the J call TRBJ1-1, with 8 bases aligning to TRBD1. The TCR comes from a man aged 18-30 years in good health. Some clones in this sample may be carry-over from other donors' samples. The CDR3 region is CASSYSDRAEAFF. The CDR3 DNA sequence: TGTGCCAGCAGCTATTCGGACAGGGCGGAAGCTTTCTTT. Based on the CDR3 plus reference TRBV5-6 and TRBJ1-1, the full variable domain is DAGVTQSPTHLIKTRGQQVTLRCSPKSGHDTVSWYQQALGQGPQFIFQYYEEEERQRGNFPDRFSGHQFPNYSSELNVNALLLGDSALYLCASSYSDRAEAFFGQGTRLTVV.